The rows below give T cell receptor beta chains drawn from one sample of a study of T-cell memory formation after mild COVID-19. TCRdb re-called the 5' RACE reads with MiXCR, one entry per CDR3 protein. The sample holds approximately 150,000 distinct CDR3 sequences, more than 14% seen once. The material sequenced was PBMCs or a T cell subset sorted from them (not recorded which). These receptor sequences come from an adult woman who had mild COVID-19 (a few samples of this study predate the infection). Cell type and time point are not known. Each CDR3 is given with its conserved first and last residue. D genes are given only for firm matches. Expanded clones are given a class, and other clones once, few, many or no size at all.

>TRBV7-9|-|TRBJ2-5|-
TGTGCCAGCAGCCCATCTGGGGTAGCGGAGACGCAGTACTTC
CASSPSGVAETQYF
>TRBV5-6|few|TRBJ2-1|-
TGTGCCAGCAGCGGCAACAATGAGCAGTTCTTC
CASSGNNEQFF
>TRBV12-3/TRBV12-4|-|TRBJ2-2|-
TGTGCCAGCCGAGCGGCGTCGAACACCGGGGAGCTGATTTTT
CASRAASNTGELIF
>TRBV19|few|TRBJ1-2|TRBD1
TGTGCCAGTGCGAGGGACAGGGGGCAGGATGGCTACACCTTC
CASARDRGQDGYTF
>TRBV12-3/TRBV12-4|-|TRBJ2-2|-
TGTGCCAGCAGCCTTGGGGGTTACGGGGAGCTGTTTTTT
CASSLGGYGELFF
>TRBV7-9|few|TRBJ1-1|-
TGTGCCAGCAGCTTACAACAGATCACTGAAGCTTTCTTT
CASSLQQITEAFF
>TRBV6-2/TRBV6-3|-|TRBJ2-4|-
TGTGCCAGCAGTTATCCGTTGGAGGGGGGCCGGAACATTCAGTACTTC
CASSYPLEGGRNIQYF
>TRBV6-2/TRBV6-3|-|TRBJ2-3|TRBD2
TGTGCCAGCAGTTACTCCGGACTAGGCACAGATACGCAGTATTTT
CASSYSGLGTDTQYF
>TRBV19|-|TRBJ2-3|TRBD1
TGTGCCAGTAGTCCTAGGACAGGGGGGACAGATACGCAGTATTTT
CASSPRTGGTDTQYF
>TRBV4-2|few|TRBJ2-3|-
TGTGCCAGCAGCCAAGACCCTGCGAGCGTAAGCACAGATACGCAGTATTTT
CASSQDPASVSTDTQYF
>TRBV5-1|-|TRBJ1-4|TRBD1
TGCGCCAGCAGCTTAACCGGGACAGGGAATGAAAAACTGTTTTTT
CASSLTGTGNEKLFF
>TRBV3-1|-|TRBJ1-2|-
TGTGCCAGCAGCCCGCGGTCGGATTCCTATGGCTACACCTTC
CASSPRSDSYGYTF
>TRBV14|-|TRBJ1-4|-
TGTGCCAGCAGCCAAGTTTCCCCAACTAATGAAAAACTGTTTTTT
CASSQVSPTNEKLFF
>TRBV7-6|few|TRBJ2-5|-
TGTGCCAGCAGCGCCGGGACCCTAACCGGGATGGCCCAGTACTTC
CASSAGTLTGMAQYF
>TRBV12-3/TRBV12-4|-|TRBJ2-1|-
TGTGCCAGCAGTTTAAATGAGCAGTTCTTC
CASSLNEQFF
>TRBV7-6|-|TRBJ2-1|-
TGTGCCAGCAGCATTGATGATGGGTCCCAACCGTACAATGAGCAGTTCTTC
CASSIDDGSQPYNEQFF
>TRBV5-1|many|TRBJ2-5|-
TGCGCCAGCAGCTTGGGGAGCTCCGGGGCACAAGAGACCCAGTACTTC
CASSLGSSGAQETQYF
>TRBV10-3|-|TRBJ2-7|TRBD1
TGTGCCATCAGCCCCCTCCGGGACAGGGTAAACGAGCAGTACTTC
CAISPLRDRVNEQYF
>TRBV7-8|-|TRBJ1-1|-
TGTGCCAGCAGCTGGGGACGGGACACTGAAGCTTTCTTT
CASSWGRDTEAFF
>TRBV29-1|few|TRBJ2-7|-
TGCAGCGCCCGCGGGGGCTTCACTTACGAGCAGTACTTC
CSARGGFTYEQYF
>TRBV7-7|-|TRBJ2-7|-
TGTGCCAGCAGCTTGGGTGAGGGGATTTACGAGCAGTACTTC
CASSLGEGIYEQYF